Listed below are T cell receptor beta chains from one sample, sequenced in a study of blood T cell repertoires in COVID-19. The data were produced by immunoSEQ multiplex PCR, yet TCRdb's version contains in-frame clones alone and is incomplete. This table holds 210,000 or so clones, 80% to 85% found once. Sequencing input: peripheral blood. The origin of the receptors is a human donor in a cohort sampled during active COVID-19. Both conserved end residues are part of each CDR3. Each record gives: CDR3 protein, CDR3 DNA, clone size, D gene, CDR3 length, V gene, J gene. A D gene is named only where the DNA matches it firmly. Size is stated for part of the rows, as once, few or many counts, or as a class when the clone is expanded.

CATRVLADLSYEQYF,TGTGCCACCAGAGTACTAGCGGACCTTTCCTACGAGCAGTACTTC,.,TRBD2,15,TRBV15,TRBJ2-7
CASRGTGGPNGYTF,TGTGCCAGCAGAGGGACAGGGGGTCCAAACGGCTACACCTTC,.,TRBD1,14,TRBV27,TRBJ1-2
CASSEGQGNQPQHF,TGTGCCAGCAGCGAGGGACAGGGGAATCAGCCCCAGCATTTT,.,TRBD1,14,TRBV7-8,TRBJ1-5
CAISEQTGGYTF,TGTGCCATCAGCGAGCAGACAGGCGGCTACACCTTC,.,.,12,TRBV10-3,TRBJ1-2
CAWRRTGYYGYTF,TGTGCCTGGAGGAGAACAGGGTACTATGGCTACACCTTC,few,.,13,TRBV30,TRBJ1-2
CASSRGLAGGLLRNNEQFF,TGCGCCAGCAGCCGGGGACTAGCGGGAGGACTCCTTAGGAACAATGAGCAGTTCTTC,.,TRBD2,19,TRBV4-3,TRBJ2-1
CASRGAGGYTF,TGTGCCAGCAGAGGGGCGGGAGGCTACACCTTC,.,.,11,TRBV6-5,TRBJ1-2
CASSFPVTTTNEKLFF,TGTGCCAGCAGCTTCCCGGTTACTACAACTAATGAAAAACTGTTTTTT,.,.,16,TRBV7-9,TRBJ1-4
CASSPTGQISYEQYF,TGCGCCAGCAGTCCAACGGGACAGATCTCATACGAGCAGTACTTC,once,TRBD1,15,TRBV23-1,TRBJ2-7
CASSSRTGLGYTF,TGTGCCAGCAGCTCCCGGACAGGGTTGGGCTACACCTTC,.,TRBD1,13,TRBV9,TRBJ1-2
CASSTPPGQGTKNIQYF,TGTGCCAGCAGCACCCCGCCGGGACAGGGGACCAAAAACATTCAGTACTTC,.,TRBD1,17,TRBV7-9,TRBJ2-4
CASSWLARITDTQYF,TGCGCCAGCAGCTGGTTAGCGAGGATCACAGATACGCAGTATTTT,.,.,15,TRBV5-1,TRBJ2-3
CASSYWTGANEKLFF,TGTGCCAGCAGTTACTGGACAGGGGCTAATGAAAAACTGTTTTTT,.,TRBD1,15,TRBV6-6,TRBJ1-4
CASSQDGTSVYEQYF,TGCGCCAGCAGCCAAGACGGAACTAGTGTGTACGAGCAGTACTTC,.,.,15,TRBV4-3,TRBJ2-7
CASSQKLRSGYTF,TGTGCCAGCAGCCAAAAACTGAGGTCTGGCTACACCTTC,.,.,13,TRBV3-1/TRBV3-2,TRBJ1-2
CASSQEVAYGYTF,TGTGCCAGCAGCCAAGAAGTGGCCTATGGCTACACCTTC,.,.,13,TRBV3-1/TRBV3-2,TRBJ1-2
CASSLGSREQFF,TGTGCCAGCAGTTTAGGATCGCGGGAGCAGTTCTTC,few,.,12,TRBV28,TRBJ2-1
CASSWAGGNTEAFF,TGTGCCAGCAGTTGGGCGGGGGGGAACACTGAAGCTTTCTTT,.,.,14,TRBV27,TRBJ1-1
CSASSRTLPNQPQHF,TGCAGTGCTAGTTCCCGGACACTACCAAATCAGCCCCAGCATTTT,.,.,15,TRBV20-1,TRBJ1-5
CASSLGQVGLREQYF,TGTGCCAGCAGCCTGGGACAGGTCGGGCTCAGGGAGCAGTACTTC,.,TRBD1,15,TRBV28,TRBJ2-7
CASSPGQGTEAFF,TGTGCCAGCAGCCCCGGACAGGGAACTGAAGCTTTCTTT,.,TRBD1,13,TRBV16,TRBJ1-1
CASSYGQGALDGYTF,TGTGCCAGCAGTTATGGACAGGGGGCGCTTGATGGCTACACCTTC,.,TRBD1,15,TRBV6-6,TRBJ1-2
CASSRTGDTEAFF,TGCGCCAGCAGCCGGACAGGGGACACTGAAGCTTTCTTT,few,TRBD1,13,TRBV4-1,TRBJ1-1
CSVEDLRDRGKETQYF,TGCAGCGTTGAAGATCTTAGGGACAGGGGAAAAGAGACCCAGTACTTC,.,TRBD1,16,TRBV29-1,TRBJ2-5
CASSQDLQVYGYTF,TGCGCCAGCAGCCAAGATCTACAGGTCTATGGCTACACCTTC,.,.,14,TRBV4-3,TRBJ1-2
CASSLQVTEAFF,TGTGCCAGCAGTCTACAGGTCACTGAAGCTTTCTTT,.,.,12,TRBV28,TRBJ1-1
CSARDTYEQYF,TGCAGTGCTAGAGACACCTACGAGCAGTACTTC,.,.,11,TRBV20-1,TRBJ2-7
CASSPRTRNDRVDLFF,TGTGCCAGCAGCCCCCGAACCCGAAATGACAGGGTGGACCTGTTTTTT,.,TRBD1,16,TRBV11-2,TRBJ1-4
CASSLQGPNYGYTF,TGTGCCAGCAGCTTACAGGGGCCTAACTATGGCTACACCTTC,.,TRBD1,14,TRBV5-5,TRBJ1-2
CASSLAGAGGLYEQYF,TGTGCCAGCAGCTTAGCTGGGGCAGGGGGCTTGTACGAGCAGTACTTC,.,TRBD1,16,TRBV11-2,TRBJ2-7
CASSLVSRETQYF,TGTGCCAGCAGCTTAGTGAGTCGGGAGACCCAGTACTTC,.,.,13,TRBV11-2,TRBJ2-5
CASSPRLAGGFNSYEQYF,TGTGCCAGCAGCCCACGCTTAGCGGGAGGGTTTAACTCCTACGAGCAGTACTTC,.,TRBD2,18,TRBV7-9,TRBJ2-7
CASSLTDGVSGNEQFF,TGTGCCAGCAGTTTGACGGACGGAGTTTCAGGGAATGAGCAGTTCTTC,medium-sized,.,16,TRBV27,TRBJ2-1
CATSGSGRAEQYF,TGTGCCACCAGCGGCTCAGGGAGGGCCGAGCAGTACTTC,.,TRBD2,13,TRBV15,TRBJ2-7
CASSQDSGLEQYF,TGCGCCAGCAGCCAAGATTCGGGTTTGGAGCAGTACTTC,.,.,13,TRBV4-3,TRBJ2-7
CASTGAGKWNSPLHF,TGTGCCAGCACCGGTGCGGGGAAATGGAATTCACCCCTCCACTTT,.,.,15,TRBV7-2,TRBJ1-6
CASSQAGQAANTGELFF,TGTGCCAGCAGCCAAGCCGGACAGGCGGCGAACACCGGGGAGCTGTTTTTT,.,TRBD1,17,TRBV4-2,TRBJ2-2
CASSGTSGRADTQYF,TGTGCCAGCAGCGGGACTAGCGGGAGGGCAGATACGCAGTATTTT,.,TRBD2,15,TRBV5-4,TRBJ2-3
CASSLGGGLAKNIQYF,TGTGCCAGCAGCTTAGGGGGCGGTCTAGCCAAAAACATTCAGTACTTC,.,.,16,TRBV7-8,TRBJ2-4
CASSPEVVTDTQYF,TGTGCCAGCAGCCCAGAGGTCGTCACAGATACGCAGTATTTT,.,.,14,TRBV5-6,TRBJ2-3
CASSAGSFPSYEQYF,TGTGCCAGCAGCGCAGGGTCATTCCCGAGCTACGAGCAGTACTTC,.,.,15,TRBV11-3,TRBJ2-7